This TCR beta chain was identified in a study of T cell responses to AZD1222 COVID-19 vaccine. Findings and caveats of the study: Recipients of two AZD1222 doses showed rising Spike-specific TCR breadth and depth.

Details on this clone: What it binds is unknown.

Trimming shortened V by 5 bases and J by 1 base, and 11 bases separated the two germline ends. The length of the CDR3 is 13 residues. Germline lookup yields CDR1 SQVTM and CDR2 ANQGSEA. Sequencing was performed with immunoSEQ multiplex PCR; in TCRdb, only in-frame clones are kept and a portion is missing. The table lists tens of thousands of clones, approximately 81% of them singletons. This sequence was found in an adult in good health. This specimen consisted of peripheral blood, obtained on day 0 of AZD1222 vaccination. The rearrangement links TRBV29-1 to TRBJ1-1, with D tentatively TRBD1 (5 bases). This chain's CDR3 is CSVRQWENTEAFF. CDR3 DNA sequence: TGCAGCGTTAGACAGTGGGAGAACACTGAAGCTTTCTTT.